The clone carrying this T cell receptor beta chain was seen many times. What it binds is not known. This specimen comes from a study of glioma-infiltrating T cells. Points from the study as a whole: Tissue-blood divergence was below expectation in non-neoplastic patients, above in gliomas.

The CDR3 spans 13 residues. Germline loops: CDR1 SGHVS, CDR2 FQNEAQ. The ends were cut back, 1 base at V and 5 bases at J, with 5 bases in the middle. The iRepertoire nested amplicon-rescue multiplex PCR amplified TCR alpha and beta CDR3s from RNA. For one-step reverse transcription and amplification, 100-400 ng of tissue mRNA or PBMC total RNA was used. Each CDR3 protein gets one entry after TCRdb re-called the multiplex PCR reads with MiXCR. The repertoire holds about 110,000 distinct CDR3 sequences, approximately 26% seen once, with just under 35% in the top ten. J is TRBJ2-2 and V is TRBV7-8, with a possible D match to TRBD2 (5 bases). The clonotype comes from a human donor with low-grade glioma or glioblastoma, undergoing nonglioma brain surgery, or in good health (not recorded which). Sample: glioma tissue, nonneoplastic brain tissue, or PBMCs (not recorded which). The CDR3 loop reads CASSLERTGELFF. The DNA for the CDR3 is TGTGCCAGCAGCTTAGAGCGGACCGGGGAGCTGTTTTTT.